These 14 T cell receptor beta chains originate from one sample sequenced in a study of blood T cell repertoires in COVID-19. The assay was immunoSEQ multiplex PCR, and TCRdb's table has in-frame clones only and misses some. The table includes approximately 52,000 clones, roughly 80% detected once. Sequencing used peripheral blood. These receptors were taken from an elderly woman with acute or convalescent COVID-19.

A few counts support this clone. J is TRBJ2-7 and V is TRBV9, with TRBD1 identical over 8 bases. Germline V gene lookup returns CDR1 SGDLS and CDR2 YYNGEE. Trimming at V came to 0 bases and at J to 2 bases, leaving 4 bases not matched to a gene. The CDR3 loop spans 15 amino acids. The CDR3 DNA follows: TGTGCCAGCAGCGTAGGTGGGACAGGAACCTACGAGCAGTACTTC. Protein sequence: CASSVGGTGTYEQYF.

A single count supports this clone. The chain carries TRBV4-1 and TRBJ1-2; D remains ambiguous. V was trimmed by 4 bases and J by 6 bases, leaving 9 bases between them. The CDR3 runs 12 residues. The germline V gene has CDR1 MGHRA and CDR2 YSYEKL. The CDR3 DNA reads TGCGCCAGCAGCCGCGGTGGTGATGGCTACACCTTC. Translating gives CASSRGGDGYTF.

The rearrangement uses TRBV10-3 and TRBJ1-1; D is unclear. Trimming cost V 10 bases and J 8 bases, with 17 bases left between them. The CDR3 runs to 12 residues. Germline V gene lookup returns CDR1 ENHRY and CDR2 SYGVKD. As DNA, the CDR3 is TGTGCCACCGGGGAGGACCGAGGGGAAGCTTTCTTT. Translated: CATGEDRGEAFF.

The sample holds one count of this clone. The CDR3 DNA follows: TGCGCCAGCAGCCGGGGGACAGGGGACCCGTACGAGCAGTACTTC. Encoded protein: CASSRGTGDPYEQYF. The V gene is TRBV4-1, the J gene TRBJ2-7; 10 bases line up with TRBD1. In germline, CDR1 is MGHRA, CDR2 YSYEKL. The CDR3 runs 15 residues. V shed 4 bases and J 4 bases; nucleotides not matched to a gene: 7.

This CDR3 is CASSMRQGVYEETQYF. In nucleotides, the CDR3 is TGTGCCAGCAGCATGCGACAGGGGGTTTATGAAGAGACCCAGTACTTC. J is TRBJ2-5 and V is TRBV5-5; the match to TRBD1 covers 9 bases. CDR3 size: 16 residues. The V and J ends lost 4 bases and 3 bases, in that order; junction bases with no gene match: 10. The germline V gene has CDR1 SGHKS and CDR2 YYEKEE (reference sequence).

The chain combines TRBV9 with TRBJ2-1, with TRBD2 identical over 10 bases. The CDR3 is 18 residues long. The germline V gene encodes CDR1 SGDLS and CDR2 YYNGEE. J lost 7 bases, V lost 3 bases, and 16 bases had no gene match. The CDR3 DNA sequence: TGTGCCAGCAGCGGATTAAATCGCAGCGGGGGGGCCCGGAATGAGCAGTTCTTC. Its protein product is CASSGLNRSGGARNEQFF.

The V and J genes are TRBV23-1 and TRBJ1-2; D may be TRBD1 (5 bases). TRBV23-1 is noted as an ORF with a role that remains uncertain. The CDR3 is 13 amino acids. The V and J ends lost 6 bases and 8 bases respectively, with 16 bases between them. CDR3 region: CASSSPGTGGYTF. CDR3 nucleotide sequence: TGCGCCAGCAGCTCACCGGGGACTGGGGGCTACACCTTC.

The gene calls are TRBV6-5 and TRBJ1-2, with D perhaps TRBD1 (6 bases). The V gene's germline CDR1 is MNHEY and CDR2 SVGAGI. This CDR3 comprises 11 residues. The germline V and J ends were trimmed by 6 bases and 8 bases, with 10 bases remaining between them. CDR3 sequence reads: CASSSGQGYTF. The CDR3 DNA reads TGTGCCAGCAGCTCCGGACAGGGCTACACCTTC.

The CDR3 region has the DNA TGTGCCAGCTCACGGGGACAGGGGCGTAATTCACCCCTCCACTTT. It codes for CASSRGQGRNSPLHF. V is TRBV18 and J is TRBJ1-6; TRBD1 matches at 10 bases. The trim removed 4 bases at V and 6 bases at J, leaving 3 bases unmatched. This CDR3 has 15 residues. Germline V gene sequence: CDR1 KGHSH, CDR2 LQKENI. Complete variable domain (other parts from reference TRBV18 and TRBJ1-6): NAGVMQNPRHLVRRRGQEARLRCSPMKGHSHVYWYRQLPEEGLKFMVYLQKENIIDESGMPKERFSAEFPKEGPSILRIQQVVRGDSAAYFCASSRGQGRNSPLHFGNGTRLTVT.

The chain carries TRBV7-2 and TRBJ1-2, with 8 positions matching TRBD1. The CDR3 contains 14 residues. The germline CDR1 and CDR2 sequences are SGHTA and FQGNSA. With 6 bases clipped from V and 8 bases from J, the junction kept 11 bases outside the gene matches. CDR3 loop: CASRKTGAIGGYTF. In DNA, the CDR3 is TGTGCCAGCAGGAAGACAGGGGCTATTGGCGGCTACACCTTC.

The chain joins TRBV20-1 to TRBJ1-1; D possibly corresponds to TRBD1 (5 bases). The CDR3 has 9 residues. The ends were cut back, 8 bases at V and 8 bases at J, with 9 bases in the middle. Germline V gene lookup returns CDR1 DFQATT and CDR2 SNEGSKA (reference sequence). This CDR3 is CSPGGEAFF. For the CDR3, the DNA is TGCAGTCCCGGGGGGGAAGCTTTCTTT.

The chain links TRBV7-9 to TRBJ2-5; D gene ambiguous. The CDR3 contains 16 residues. V lost 7 bases to trimming and J lost 5 bases, with 23 bases between them. CDR1 is SEHNR, CDR2 FQNEAQ, per germline (reference sequence). The CDR3 DNA is TGTGCCAGCACCTCACAAGCGACCATTGTTGTGGAGACCCAGTACTTC. This sequence encodes CASTSQATIVVETQYF.

This chain connects TRBV2 to TRBJ1-3; 11 bases match TRBD1. The CDR3 runs 17 residues. The germline V gene has CDR1 SNHLY and CDR2 FYNNEI. J gave up 1 base and V 7 bases, and 9 bases lay outside the gene matches. The CDR3 loop is CASTIPGQGVSGNTIYF. CDR3 DNA: TGTGCCAGCACCATCCCGGGACAGGGGGTTTCTGGAAACACCATATATTTT.

This chain links TRBV27 with TRBJ1-1; the D gene is possibly TRBD1 (5 bases). The CDR3 is 15 residues long. Trimming removed 1 base at V and 4 bases at J, with 13 bases between. Per germline, CDR1 MNHEY and CDR2 SMNVEV (reference sequence). The CDR3 DNA follows: TGTGCCAGCAGTTTATATCCAGGGTCGGTCACTGAAGCTTTCTTT. This gives the protein CASSLYPGSVTEAFF.